This T cell receptor (beta chain) is from a study of Graves' ophthalmopathy and Graves' hyperthyroidism. V was clipped by 7 bases and J by 5 bases; unmatched bases: 6. The CDR3 is made up of 15 amino acids. Germline V CDR1 and CDR2: SGHAT, FQNNGV. Amplification targeted the TCR beta CDR3 regions, with RNA transcripts as the source material. The library came from an HTBI-primed first-round RT-PCR and a second-round multiplex PCR. TCRdb itself ran the multiplex PCR reads through MiXCR, one entry per CDR3 protein. The sample lists 200,000 to 250,000 distinct CDR3 sequences; around a fifth were seen once. This clonotype showed up many times.

The chain joins TRBV11-2 to TRBJ2-2; 11 bases are shared with TRBD2. This receptor was identified in a woman in her 50s with Graves' ophthalmopathy. Sequencing input: peripheral blood. The CDR3 is CASNPGLAATGELFF. CDR3 nucleotide sequence: TGTGCCAGCAACCCGGGACTAGCGGCAACCGGGGAGCTGTTTTTT.